This T cell receptor (beta chain) was observed in a study of regulatory T cells in long-lasting Graves disease. Looking at the study overall: Patients newly diagnosed with Graves' had been on antithyroid drugs for under 3 months.

As for time point: newly diagnosed GD, antithyroid drugs for less than 3 months. RNA extracted from PBMCs served as the sequencing template. Recruitment took place at an endocrinology department in Xi'an, China. The V gene's germline CDR1 is SGHAT and CDR2 FQDESV (reference sequence). Trimming removed 5 bases at V and 4 bases at J, with 14 bases between. The CDR3 sequence is 14 residues long. Points from the study as a whole: Persistent-disease Graves' patients showed less TCR diversity than new cases. Persistent cases favored TRBV28, TRBJ1-2 and TRBJ2-5.

The table lists this clonotype with many counts. Its antigen is unknown. In building TCR beta libraries, iRepertoire HTBI primers were used together with Arm-PCR of CDR3 regions. TCRdb passed the multiplex PCR reads through MiXCR, listing each CDR3 protein once. The repertoire holds a few hundred thousand distinct CDR3 sequences, with around 20% as singletons. This clonotype was obtained from a female donor with Graves disease. The genes are TRBV11-1 and TRBJ2-5, with D unresolved. The sample was peripheral blood mononuclear cells (PBMCs), taken at new diagnosis, from a patient treated with antithyroid drugs. This CDR3 is CASSLPQGPETQYF. The DNA of the CDR3 is TGTGCCAGCAGCCTACCCCAAGGCCCAGAGACCCAGTACTTC. Combining the CDR3 with reference TRBV11-1 and TRBJ2-5 gives the whole variable domain EAEVAQSPRYKITEKSQAVAFWCDPISGHATLYWYRQILGQGPELLVQFQDESVVDDSQLPKDRFSAERLKGVDSTLKIQPAELGDSAMYLCASSLPQGPETQYFGPGTRLLVL.